The present entry profiles one TCR beta chain with its context. The antigen is undetermined. A much bigger clone sits one base away, suggesting this may be a read error. It was uncontrolled infection, other autoimmune disease, pregnancy or lactation that excluded patients. Based on clinical symptoms, serum thyroxine and TRAb, thyroid ultrasound and orbital computed tomography, diagnoses were reached. The CDR3 is 18 amino acids. Germline V gives CDR1 MNHEY, CDR2 SVGEGT. Amplification of TCR beta CDR3 regions was performed using RNA transcripts as template. HTBI primers were the set used in a first-round RT-PCR of the TCR CDR3. TCRdb itself ran the multiplex PCR reads through MiXCR, one entry per CDR3 protein. The data show approximately 400,000 distinct CDR3 sequences, around a quarter seen once. This record belongs to a study of T cells in Graves' hyperthyroidism and ophthalmopathy. Study-wide points: The authors' 13 V-J model separated ophthalmopathy from stable hyperthyroidism.

This sequence was found in a man in his fifties with Graves' hyperthyroidism. Sequencing input: blood. V is TRBV6-2 or TRBV6-3 and J is TRBJ2-5, with 10 bases identical to TRBD1. The CDR3 nucleotides are TGTGCCAGCAGTATGGGACAGGGGCGCGCTGGATCCCAAGAGAACCAGTACTTC. Translation gives CASSMGQGRAGSQENQYF.